Listed below are T cell receptor beta chains from one sample, sequenced in a study of CD8+ T cells in alopecia areata. Clones were read by immunoSEQ multiplex PCR, and TCRdb kept only the in-frame ones, dropping some. The sample shows 95,000 to 150,000 clones, approximately 53% of them seen only once. The sample here was CD4+ T cells sorted from blood, taken at week 4, from a patient treated with tofacitinib. These receptors were obtained from a human donor with alopecia areata. Each CDR3 is given with its conserved first and last residue. A D gene is named only where the DNA matches it firmly. Size is omitted from some rows. Given values are once, few, many or a class for expanded clones.

D: .; size: .; V: TRBV6-5; J: TRBJ1-1; DNA: TGTGCCAGCAGGTCCACAGCGAACACTGAAGCTTTCTTT; CDR3: CASRSTANTEAFF
D: TRBD2; size: .; V: TRBV15; J: TRBJ2-7; DNA: TGTGCCACCAGCGGCGGGACTAGCGTGTACGAGCAGTACTTC; CDR3: CATSGGTSVYEQYF
D: .; size: .; V: TRBV30; J: TRBJ1-4; DNA: TGTGCCTGGACGTCTGAGGTGACTAATGAAAAACTGTTTTTT; CDR3: CAWTSEVTNEKLFF
D: .; size: .; V: TRBV29-1; J: TRBJ1-1; DNA: TGCAGCGTTGAGTTCAGGAACACTGAAGCTTTCTTT; CDR3: CSVEFRNTEAFF
D: .; size: .; V: TRBV29-1; J: TRBJ1-4; DNA: TGCAGCGCCGGACAAAATGAAAAACTGTTTTTT; CDR3: CSAGQNEKLFF
D: .; size: .; V: TRBV6-6; J: TRBJ1-2; DNA: TGTGCCAGCAGTTACAGGCAGAACTATGGCTACACCTTC; CDR3: CASSYRQNYGYTF
D: TRBD1; size: .; V: TRBV7-8; J: TRBJ2-7; DNA: TGTGCCAGCAGCTTAACGTTCACAGGGGGGTCCTCCTACGAGCAGTACTTC; CDR3: CASSLTFTGGSSYEQYF
D: .; size: .; V: TRBV19; J: TRBJ1-2; DNA: TGTGCCAGTACAAACACCGGAGGTTCTTATGGCTACACCTTC; CDR3: CASTNTGGSYGYTF
D: .; size: once; V: TRBV29-1; J: TRBJ2-7; DNA: TGCAGCGTTCAAGGGTTAGACTACGAGCAGTACTTC; CDR3: CSVQGLDYEQYF
D: .; size: few; V: TRBV5-1; J: TRBJ2-5; DNA: TGCGCCAGCAGAGAGCAAGAGACCCAGTACTTC; CDR3: CASREQETQYF
D: TRBD1; size: .; V: TRBV29-1; J: TRBJ2-7; DNA: TGCAGCGCCCGGAGACAGGGGGCTATTTACGAGCAGTACTTC; CDR3: CSARRQGAIYEQYF
D: .; size: few; V: TRBV19; J: TRBJ1-1; DNA: TGTGCCAGTAGTGTCCAGGGACTTGGGGCTTTCTTT; CDR3: CASSVQGLGAFF
D: TRBD1; size: few; V: TRBV19; J: TRBJ1-1; DNA: TGTGCCAGTAGTACAAGACAGGGAAACACTGAAGCTTTCTTT; CDR3: CASSTRQGNTEAFF
D: .; size: once; V: TRBV29-1; J: TRBJ1-1; DNA: TGCAGCGTTGCCCAGGTGCTGAACACTGAAGCTTTCTTT; CDR3: CSVAQVLNTEAFF
D: TRBD1; size: once; V: TRBV4-2; J: TRBJ2-3; DNA: TGTGCCAGCAGCCCAGATACAGGGGGAGATACGCAGTATTTT; CDR3: CASSPDTGGDTQYF
D: .; size: .; V: TRBV4-2; J: TRBJ1-2; DNA: TGTGCCAGCAGCCAACTAACACGGCTGGGGGACTATGGCTACACCTTC; CDR3: CASSQLTRLGDYGYTF